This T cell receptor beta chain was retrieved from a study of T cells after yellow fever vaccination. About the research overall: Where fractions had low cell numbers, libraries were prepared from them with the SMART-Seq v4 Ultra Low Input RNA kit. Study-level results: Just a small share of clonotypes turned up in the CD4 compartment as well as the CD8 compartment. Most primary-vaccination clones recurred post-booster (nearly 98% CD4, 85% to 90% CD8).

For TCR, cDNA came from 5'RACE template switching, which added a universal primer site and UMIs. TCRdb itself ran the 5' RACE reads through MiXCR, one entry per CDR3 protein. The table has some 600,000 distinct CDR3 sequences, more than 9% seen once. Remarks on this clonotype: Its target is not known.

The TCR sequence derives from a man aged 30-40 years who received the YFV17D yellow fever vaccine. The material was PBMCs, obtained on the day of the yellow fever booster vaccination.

The chain's CDR3 is CASSIKREPYEQYF. CDR3 DNA: TGTGCCAGTAGTATCAAGCGGGAACCCTACGAGCAGTACTTC. This rearrangement joins TRBV19 to TRBJ2-7; 7 bases are shared with TRBD2. J gave up 2 bases and V 3 bases, and 4 bases lay outside the gene matches. The length of the CDR3 is 14 residues. Germline V gives CDR1 LNHDA, CDR2 SQIVND (reference sequence).